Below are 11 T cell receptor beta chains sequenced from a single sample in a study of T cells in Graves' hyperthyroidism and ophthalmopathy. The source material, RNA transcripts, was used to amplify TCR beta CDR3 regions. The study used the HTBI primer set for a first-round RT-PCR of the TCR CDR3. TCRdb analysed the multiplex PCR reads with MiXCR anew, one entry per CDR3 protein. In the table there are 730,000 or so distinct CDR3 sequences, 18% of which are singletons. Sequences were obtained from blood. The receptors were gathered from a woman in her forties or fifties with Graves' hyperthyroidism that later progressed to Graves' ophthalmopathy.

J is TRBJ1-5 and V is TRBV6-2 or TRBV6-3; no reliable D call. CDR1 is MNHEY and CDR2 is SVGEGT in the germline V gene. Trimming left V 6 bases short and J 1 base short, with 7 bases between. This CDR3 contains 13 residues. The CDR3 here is CASRLQSNQPQHF. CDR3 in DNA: TGTGCCAGCAGACTGCAAAGCAATCAGCCCCAGCATTTT.

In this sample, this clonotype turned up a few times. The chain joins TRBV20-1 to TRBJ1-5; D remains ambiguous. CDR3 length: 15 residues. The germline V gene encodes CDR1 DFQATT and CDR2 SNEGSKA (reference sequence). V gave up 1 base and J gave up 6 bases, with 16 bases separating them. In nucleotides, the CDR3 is TGCAGTGCTAGAGGGGTGAGGCCAGTTGGTCAGCCCCAGCATTTT. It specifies CSARGVRPVGQPQHF.

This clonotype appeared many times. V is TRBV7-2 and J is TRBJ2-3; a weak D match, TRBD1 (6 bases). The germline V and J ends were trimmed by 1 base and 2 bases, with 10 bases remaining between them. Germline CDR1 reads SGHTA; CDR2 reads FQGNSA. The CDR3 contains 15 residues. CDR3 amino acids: CASSLVRGNTDTQYF. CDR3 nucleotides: TGTGCCAGCAGCTTAGTCAGGGGCAACACAGATACGCAGTATTTT.

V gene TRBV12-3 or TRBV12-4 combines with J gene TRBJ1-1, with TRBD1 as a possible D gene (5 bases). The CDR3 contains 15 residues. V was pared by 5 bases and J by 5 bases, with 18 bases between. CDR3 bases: TGTGCCAGCAGTCCCTCGGGGCAGGGATGGACTGAAGCTTTCTTT. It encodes CASSPSGQGWTEAFF.

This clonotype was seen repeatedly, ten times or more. In DNA form, the CDR3 reads TGCGCCAGCAGCATTATGGACAGGGACGCCGGTAATTCACCCCTCCACTTT. It is translated as CASSIMDRDAGNSPLHF. The chain couples TRBV5-1 to TRBJ1-6, with 8 bases matching TRBD1. The V gene's germline CDR1 is SGHRS and CDR2 YFSETQ. The CDR3 length is 17 residues. V shed 4 bases and J 6 bases; nucleotides not matched to a gene: 12. Looking up the rest from reference TRBV5-1 and TRBJ1-6 gives the full variable domain: KAGVTQTPRYLIKTRGQQVTLSCSPISGHRSVSWYQQTPGQGLQFLFEYFSETQRNKGNFPGRFSGRQFSNSRSEMNVSTLELGDSALYLCASSIMDRDAGNSPLHFGNGTRLTVT.

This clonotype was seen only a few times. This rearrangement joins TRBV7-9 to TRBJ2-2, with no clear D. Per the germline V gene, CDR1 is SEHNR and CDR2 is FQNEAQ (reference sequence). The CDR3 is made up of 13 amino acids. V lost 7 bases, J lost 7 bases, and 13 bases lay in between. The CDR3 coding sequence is TGTGCCAGCACCCTCCCTGGCGGCGGGGAGCTGTTTTTT. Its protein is CASTLPGGGELFF.

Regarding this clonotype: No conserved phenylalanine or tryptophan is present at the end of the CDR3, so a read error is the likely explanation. CDR3: CASGLVQGRGSYEQYL. DNA of the CDR3: TGTGCTAGTGGTTTGGTACAGGGGAGGGGGTCCTACGAGCAGTACCTC. The genes are TRBV12-5 and TRBJ2-7, with D perhaps being TRBD1 or TRBD2 (7 bases each). V was cut by 0 bases and J by 1 base, with 13 bases left in between. The CDR3 is 16 residues long. Per the germline V gene, CDR1 is LGHNT and CDR2 is FRNRAP.

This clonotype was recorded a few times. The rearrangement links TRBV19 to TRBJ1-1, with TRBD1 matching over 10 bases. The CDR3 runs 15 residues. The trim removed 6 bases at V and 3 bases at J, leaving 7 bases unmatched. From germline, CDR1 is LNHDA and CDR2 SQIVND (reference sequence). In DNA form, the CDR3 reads TGTGCCAGTAGAACGACAGGGGGCGCGTACACTGAAGCTTTCTTT. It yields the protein CASRTTGGAYTEAFF.

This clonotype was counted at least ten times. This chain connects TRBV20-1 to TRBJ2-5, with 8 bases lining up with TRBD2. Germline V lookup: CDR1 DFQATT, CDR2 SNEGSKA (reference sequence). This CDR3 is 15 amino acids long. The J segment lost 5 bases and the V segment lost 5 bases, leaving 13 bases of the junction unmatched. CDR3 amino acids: CSARSGGTAIETQYF. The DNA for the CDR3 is TGCAGTGCTCGATCGGGGGGGACTGCTATCGAGACCCAGTACTTC.

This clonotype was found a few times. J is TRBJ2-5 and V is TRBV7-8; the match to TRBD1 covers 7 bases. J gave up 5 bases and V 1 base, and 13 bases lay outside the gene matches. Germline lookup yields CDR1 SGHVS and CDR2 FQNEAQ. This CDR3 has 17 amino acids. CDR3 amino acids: CASSLGVQARGKETQYF. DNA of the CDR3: TGTGCCAGCAGCTTAGGAGTCCAGGCCAGGGGGAAGGAGACCCAGTACTTC. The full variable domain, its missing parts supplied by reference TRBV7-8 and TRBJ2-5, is GAGVSQSPRYKVAKRGQDVALRCDPISGHVSLFWYQQALGQGPEFLTYFQNEAQLDKSGLPSDRFFAERPEGSVSTLKIQRTQQEDSAVYLCASSLGVQARGKETQYFGPGTRLLVL.

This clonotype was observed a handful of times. CDR3 in amino acids: CASSHGTSSYEQYF. The CDR3 DNA reads as TGCGCCAGCAGCCATGGGACTTCATCCTACGAGCAGTACTTC. The chain combines TRBV5-1 with TRBJ2-7; tentatively, D is TRBD2 (6 bases). CDR3 length: 14 residues. Trimming stripped 4 bases from V and 1 base from J, with 12 bases between. From germline, CDR1 is SGHRS and CDR2 YFSETQ. Using reference TRBV5-1 and TRBJ2-7 for the parts outside the CDR3, the full variable domain is KAGVTQTPRYLIKTRGQQVTLSCSPISGHRSVSWYQQTPGQGLQFLFEYFSETQRNKGNFPGRFSGRQFSNSRSEMNVSTLELGDSALYLCASSHGTSSYEQYFGPGTRLTVT.